This T cell receptor (beta chain) was sequenced during a study of response to subunit inactivated influenza vaccine. Study-level results: Each seasonal influenza vaccination recruits few new T cells, the authors suggested.

Worth noting for this clonotype: The antigen remains undetermined.

In TCRdb, the RT-PCR reads were re-called with MiXCR into one record per CDR3 protein. The data show approximately 700,000 distinct CDR3 sequences, 15% to 18% seen once. V lost 0 bases to trimming and J lost 4 bases, with 13 bases between them. Per germline, CDR1 MNHEY and CDR2 SVGAGI. This CDR3 region has 16 residues. The receptor was isolated from a man over 45 who received an inactivated influenza vaccine. Material: PBMCs from blood, obtained roughly 12 days after vaccination. V and J are TRBV6-5 and TRBJ1-3, with D perhaps TRBD1 (6 bases). The CDR3 loop reads CASSYSRSGVGNTIYF. The CDR3 bases are TGTGCCAGCAGTTACTCGAGGTCAGGGGTAGGAAACACCATATATTTT.